This TCR beta chain was sequenced in a study of T cells in Graves' hyperthyroidism and ophthalmopathy. What was amplified from RNA transcripts were TCR beta CDR3 regions. The study used the HTBI primer set for a first-round RT-PCR of the TCR CDR3. One entry per CDR3 protein results from TCRdb running MiXCR on the multiplex PCR reads. The table has a few hundred thousand distinct CDR3 sequences, approximately 15% seen once. Study outcomes and limitations: Ophthalmopathy stood apart from stable hyperthyroidism in a 13 V-J model.

Thyroid ultrasound, orbital computed tomography, clinical symptoms, and serum thyroxine and TRAb underpinned diagnoses. Fresh peripheral blood, around 10 ml of it, supplied the PBMCs. The CDR3 spans 13 residues. The V gene's germline CDR1 is MNHEY and CDR2 SMNVEV (reference sequence). Trimming removed 4 bases from V and 8 bases from J, with 14 bases in between. In this sample, this clonotype turned up many times. The antigen remains unidentified. The clonotype comes from a woman younger than 45 with Graves' hyperthyroidism that later progressed to Graves' ophthalmopathy. The chain recombines TRBV27 with TRBJ1-2; a weak D match, TRBD1 (5 bases). The specimen was blood. CDR3: CASSSWDGGGYTF. CDR3 in DNA: TGTGCCAGCAGTTCTTGGGACGGAGGGGGCTACACCTTC.